Each of the 30 T cell receptor beta chains below was sequenced from the same sample in a study of sequential checkpoint blockade in melanoma. As for treatment: randomized to nivolumab then ipilimumab (arm A) or the reverse (arm B). Produced via immunoSEQ multiplex PCR; TCRdb's table is partial and in-frame only. The table lists 2,000 or so clones, 15% to 20% of them singletons. The specimen was tumor tissue (inferred from file names), collected from a patient given nivolumab and ipilimumab in sequence. The receptors come from a human donor with melanoma.

This clone has just one count. The chain links TRBV29-1 to TRBJ1-2, with D unresolved. Germline CDR1 reads SQVTM; CDR2 reads ANQGSEA. The CDR3 contains 14 residues. Trimming took off 7 bases at V and 4 bases at J, with 19 bases between the two ends. As DNA, the CDR3 is TGCAGCGCCTCTGAAACTGGTTCGGGCTATGGCTACACCTTC. Amino acids: CSASETGSGYGYTF.

The CDR3 DNA reads TGTGCCAGCAGCTTAGAGGAAAGAAGCGGGGGGTTTGTCGGGGAGCTGTTTTTT. Protein: CASSLEERSGGFVGELFF. The rearrangement joins TRBV11-3 to TRBJ2-2, with 9 bases aligning to TRBD2. Trimming removed 0 bases from V and 7 bases from J; junction bases left unmatched: 12. Germline-derived CDR1 and CDR2 are SGHNT and YENEEA. This CDR3 region has 18 residues.

This chain links TRBV11-3 with TRBJ2-2; 12 positions match TRBD2. CDR1 SGHNT and CDR2 YENEEA come from the germline V gene. The V gene end was trimmed by 5 bases and the J gene end by 4 bases; junction bases not matched to a gene: 8. CDR3 length equals 17 residues. DNA of the CDR3: TGTGCCAGCAGCGTCGGGACTAGCGGGTTACGCACCGGGGAGCTGTTTTTT. Its translation: CASSVGTSGLRTGELFF.

V gene TRBV9 combines with J gene TRBJ1-3; 7 nucleotides agree with TRBD1. The CDR3 runs 15 residues. The germline V gene has CDR1 SGDLS and CDR2 YYNGEE. The junction had 5 bases not matched to a gene; V was cut back by 0 bases and J by 5 bases. CDR3 nucleotide sequence: TGTGCCAGCAGCGTAGGACAGGGAAACCGAAACACCATATATTTT. Residues: CASSVGQGNRNTIYF.

This chain uses TRBV5-1 with TRBJ1-1, with D possibly matching TRBD1 (5 bases). There are 14 residues in the CDR3. In germline, CDR1 is SGHRS, CDR2 YFSETQ. V was shortened by 0 bases and J by 4 bases, with 10 bases between the two germline ends. The CDR3: CASSLAGGGTEAFF. The DNA for the CDR3 is TGCGCCAGCAGCTTGGCCGGGGGGGGCACTGAAGCTTTCTTT.

In its sample, this clone is medium-sized (0.01 to 0.1%). V gene TRBV4-1 combines with J gene TRBJ2-7; D not resolved. V was shortened by 3 bases and J by 1 base, with 7 bases between the two germline ends. Germline loops: CDR1 MGHRA, CDR2 YSYEKL. The CDR3 has 13 amino acids. CDR3 DNA sequence: TGCGCCAGCAGCCAGGACGGTTCCTACGAGCAGTACTTC. The encoded protein is CASSQDGSYEQYF.

This clone is a singleton in its sample. V usage is TRBV5-1 and J usage is TRBJ1-4; possible D gene TRBD1, 5 bases. Germline CDR1 is SGHRS and CDR2 is YFSETQ. V lost 5 bases, J lost 8 bases, and 19 bases lay in between. There are 15 residues in the CDR3. The CDR3 protein is CASRHGRGNGEKLFF. The CDR3 DNA is TGCGCCAGCAGACATGGGCGGGGCAATGGCGAAAAACTGTTTTTT.

In its sample, this clone was seen a few times. V and J are TRBV19 and TRBJ1-4; D gene ambiguous. This CDR3 region has 16 residues. Per the germline V gene, CDR1 is LNHDA and CDR2 is SQIVND (reference sequence). Trimming pared 6 bases from V and 0 bases from J, leaving 14 bases between. The DNA for the CDR3 is TGTGCCAGTAGCCGGGCCAACGGAGCAACTAATGAAAAACTGTTTTTT. As protein: CASSRANGATNEKLFF.

There are a few counts of this clone. The chain is built from TRBV18 and TRBJ1-5, with D perhaps matching TRBD1 (6 bases). V lost 4 bases and J 6 bases, leaving 10 bases between the germline ends. Per germline, CDR1 KGHSH and CDR2 LQKENI. This CDR3 is built from 13 residues. The CDR3 is CASSLPGAQPQHF. CDR3 sequence (DNA): TGTGCCAGCTCACTCCCAGGGGCTCAGCCCCAGCATTTT.

This clone was picked up many times. V usage is TRBV11-3 and J usage is TRBJ1-5; D unresolved. The CDR3 totals 14 residues. The V end lost 4 bases, the J end lost 1 base, and 8 bases lay between the germline ends. Germline CDR1 SGHNT, CDR2 YENEEA. CDR3 region: CASSSTPSNQPQHF. CDR3 DNA sequence: TGTGCCAGCAGCTCTACACCGAGCAATCAGCCCCAGCATTTT.

This sequence joins TRBV12-5 and TRBJ2-7; 7 nucleotides align to TRBD2. Germline V gene sequence: CDR1 LGHNT, CDR2 FRNRAP. Unmatched junction bases numbered 8, after V lost 6 bases and J lost 6 bases. The CDR3 length is 13 residues. The CDR3 loop is CASGRSGASEQYF. CDR3 nucleotide sequence: TGTGCTAGTGGAAGGAGCGGGGCCTCCGAGCAGTACTTC.

At least ten counts were recorded for this clone. The V call is TRBV7-1, the J call TRBJ1-1; TRBD1 agrees at 9 bases. TRBV7-1 is an ORF, and what it does is uncertain. This CDR3 contains 13 residues. With V trimmed by 4 bases and J by 11 bases, 8 bases remained unmatched. The CDR3 reads CASSFSRDREAFF. The CDR3 DNA reads as TGTGCCAGCAGCTTCTCCCGGGACAGGGAGGCTTTCTTT.

With regard to this clone: A junction boundary mismatches the germline segment, possibly from a read error. The chain joins TRBV6-8 to TRBJ2-7; TRBD2 matches at 7 bases. Germline values: CDR1 MNHGY, CDR2 SAAAGT. The CDR3 runs 14 residues. CDR3 sequence reads: CAISGSREGYEQYF. The CDR3 DNA follows: TGTGCCATCAGTGGCTCAAGGGAGGGTTACGAGCAGTACTTC.

This clone is medium-sized (0.01 to 0.1%). The rearrangement joins TRBV11-3 to TRBJ1-6; D is undetermined. The CDR3 has 16 residues. Trimming left V 3 bases short and J 8 bases short, with 17 bases between. Germline V gene sequence: CDR1 SGHNT, CDR2 YENEEA. The CDR3 loop reads CASSLFQRQWDSPLHF. The CDR3 coding sequence is TGTGCCAGCAGCTTGTTCCAGCGACAATGGGATTCACCCCTCCACTTT.

This sequence joins TRBV10-2 and TRBJ2-7; maybe TRBD2 (7 bases). From germline, CDR1 is WSHSY and CDR2 SAAADI. The V and J ends lost 7 bases and 3 bases respectively, with 16 bases between them. This CDR3 contains 14 residues. The DNA for the CDR3 is TGCGCCAGCACTGGGAGGGACAAGTTCTACGAGCAGTACTTC. It encodes CASTGRDKFYEQYF.

This clone was counted between two and nine times. V gene TRBV30 combines with J gene TRBJ2-1; D is unresolved. The ends were cut back, 0 bases at V and 3 bases at J, with 12 bases in the middle. The CDR3 is 15 residues long. Germline CDR1 GTSNPN, CDR2 SVGIG (reference sequence). CDR3 nucleotides: TGTGCCTGGAGTGTTCCTTACAGATACTACAATGAGCAGTTCTTC. It translates to CAWSVPYRYYNEQFF.

V and J are TRBV28 and TRBJ1-6, with D tentatively TRBD1 (6 bases). Germline V gives CDR1 MDHEN, CDR2 SYDVKM. V lost 2 bases and J lost 10, with 18 bases in between. The CDR3 runs to 16 residues. This CDR3 reads CASSLLLSGRGSPLHF. The CDR3 region has the DNA TGTGCCAGCAGTTTACTTTTGTCAGGCAGGGGATCACCCCTCCACTTT.

This clone has more than one count but fewer than ten. J is TRBJ1-2 and V is TRBV5-1, with no clear D. The V and J ends lost 0 bases and 3 bases respectively, with 9 bases between them. Germline V gives CDR1 SGHRS, CDR2 YFSETQ. This CDR3 contains 14 residues. DNA for the CDR3: TGCGCCAGCAGCTTGGTCGTGGGCGACTATGGCTACACCTTC. Amino acids: CASSLVVGDYGYTF.

V is TRBV5-1 and J is TRBJ2-5; tentatively, D is TRBD2 (6 bases). This CDR3 comprises 15 residues. Between the trimmed V and J ends, which lost 1 base and 5 bases, there was a span of 15 bases. Germline CDR1 is SGHRS and CDR2 is YFSETQ. As DNA, the CDR3 is TGCGCCAGCAGCTTGAGGGCGGGGCGGTGGGAGACCCAGTACTTC. Encoded protein: CASSLRAGRWETQYF.

This clone is labeled medium-sized (0.01 to 0.1%). This chain connects TRBV11-3 to TRBJ1-1; possibly TRBD1 for D (6 bases). Germline-derived CDR1 and CDR2 are SGHNT and YENEEA. The germline V and J ends were trimmed by 5 bases and 1 base, with 11 bases remaining between them. This CDR3 contains 14 residues. The CDR3 loop reads CASSLGTTNTEAFF. CDR3 DNA sequence: TGTGCCAGCAGCCTAGGGACAACGAACACTGAAGCTTTCTTT.

This chain connects TRBV18 to TRBJ2-5; D uncertain. The CDR3 totals 13 residues. Germline V gene data show CDR1 as KGHSH and CDR2 as LQKENI. V was pared by 3 bases and J by 3 bases, with 8 bases between. The CDR3 region has the DNA TGTGCCAGCTCACCGACTTTAAAAGAGACCCAGTACTTC. Its protein is CASSPTLKETQYF.

This clone was picked up one time. The chain is built from TRBV15 and TRBJ2-2; D is uncertain. In germline, CDR1 is LNHNV, CDR2 YYDKDF (reference sequence). There are 16 residues in the CDR3. V lost 5 bases, J lost 2 bases, and 15 bases lay in between. The chain's CDR3 is CATSPLGSFNTGELFF. In DNA form, the CDR3 reads TGTGCCACCAGCCCCCTGGGCTCCTTCAACACCGGGGAGCTGTTTTTT.

The chain links TRBV28 to TRBJ2-7; the match to TRBD2 covers 11 bases. CDR3 size: 16 residues. Trimming took 2 bases from V and 2 from J; bases not matched to a gene: 5. Per germline, CDR1 MDHEN and CDR2 SYDVKM. The CDR3, as DNA: TGTGCCAGCAGTTTACAGGTAGCGGGGGGGCCCTACGAGCAGTACTTC. As protein: CASSLQVAGGPYEQYF.

In its sample, this clone was seen a few times. The rearrangement uses TRBV28 and TRBJ1-5; D perhaps matches TRBD1 (5 bases). Germline V lookup: CDR1 MDHEN, CDR2 SYDVKM. V shed 6 bases and J shed 0 bases, with 15 bases lying between them. The CDR3 is 16 residues long. CDR3 nucleotides: TGTGCCAGCAGGGCAAAGGGGAAACCTAGCAATCAGCCCCAGCATTTT. Residues: CASRAKGKPSNQPQHF.

This clone was observed a few times. This CDR3 is CASSSASGVYEQYF. The CDR3 nucleotides read TGCGCCAGCAGCTCGGCTAGCGGGGTATACGAGCAGTACTTC. The gene calls are TRBV5-1 and TRBJ2-7; the match to TRBD2 covers 9 bases. Germline assignment: CDR1 SGHRS and CDR2 YFSETQ. The length of the CDR3 is 14 residues. Germline trimming cut 3 bases from V and 4 bases from J; bases unmatched to any gene: 5. Full variable domain (remainder filled in from reference TRBV5-1 and TRBJ2-7): KAGVTQTPRYLIKTRGQQVTLSCSPISGHRSVSWYQQTPGQGLQFLFEYFSETQRNKGNFPGRFSGRQFSNSRSEMNVSTLELGDSALYLCASSSASGVYEQYFGPGTRLTVT.

This chain joins TRBV6-8 and TRBJ1-3; no clear D gene. Germline V gene sequence: CDR1 MNHGY, CDR2 SAAAGT. Trimming shortened V by 2 bases and J by 10 bases, and 12 bases separated the two germline ends. CDR3 length: 13 amino acids. The CDR3 DNA sequence: TGTGCCAGCAGTTACAGGGAATATCAAACCATATATTTT. It translates to CASSYREYQTIYF.

This clone was picked up a small number of times. The CDR3 spells CASRTYRDTYNEQFF. The CDR3, as DNA: TGTGCCAGCAGGACTTACCGGGACACCTACAATGAGCAGTTCTTC. V usage is TRBV6-8 and J usage is TRBJ2-1; D is perhaps TRBD1 (6 bases). From germline, CDR1 is MNHGY and CDR2 SAAAGT. V was shortened by 6 bases and J by 2 bases, with 14 bases between the two germline ends. The CDR3 has 15 amino acids.

This clone is judged medium-sized. The same CDR3 also results from other DNA sequences found in this sample. This sequence joins TRBV6-8 and TRBJ1-2; 8 bases align to TRBD1. The V segment lost 2 bases and the J segment 7 bases; nucleotides outside the gene matches: 3. The CDR3 has 13 residues. CDR1 and CDR2 (germline): MNHGY, SAAAGT. CDR3 DNA sequence: TGTGCCAGCAGTTACGGACAGGGCCGTGGCTACACCTTC. Its protein product is CASSYGQGRGYTF.

This clone is medium-sized (0.01 to 0.1%) within its sample. This chain joins TRBV11-3 and TRBJ1-5; 7 positions match TRBD1. Trimming took 7 bases from V and 2 from J; bases not matched to a gene: 8. The CDR3 is 15 residues long. CDR1 is SGHNT and CDR2 is YENEEA in the germline V gene. The CDR3 protein is CASNLLTGGNQPQHF. The CDR3 DNA sequence: TGTGCCAGCAACCTTCTTACAGGGGGCAATCAGCCCCAGCATTTT. Based on the CDR3 plus reference TRBV11-3 and TRBJ1-5, the full variable domain is EAGVVQSPRYKIIEKKQPVAFWCNPISGHNTLYWYLQNLGQGPELLIRYENEEAVDDSQLPKDRFSAERLKGVDSTLKIQPAELGDSAVYLCASNLLTGGNQPQHFGDGTRLSIL.

This clone was detected a few times. This chain uses TRBV6-8 with TRBJ1-6; 8 nucleotides line up with TRBD1. In germline, CDR1 is MNHGY, CDR2 SAAAGT. V lost 2 bases and J lost 6; bases outside the gene matches: 12. The CDR3 is made up of 18 amino acids. The CDR3 coding sequence is TGTGCCAGCAGTTACGGCTTGTGGGACAGGAGTTTTAATTCACCCCTCCACTTT. Protein: CASSYGLWDRSFNSPLHF.